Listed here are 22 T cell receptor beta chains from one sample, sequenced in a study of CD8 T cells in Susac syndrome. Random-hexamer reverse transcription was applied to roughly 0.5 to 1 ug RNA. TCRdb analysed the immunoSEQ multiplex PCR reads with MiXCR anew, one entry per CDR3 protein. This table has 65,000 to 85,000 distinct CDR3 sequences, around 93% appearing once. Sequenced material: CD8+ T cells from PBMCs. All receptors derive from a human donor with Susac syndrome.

CDR3: CSARGILRPSTDTQYF. The CDR3 bases are TGCAGTGCTAGAGGGATTCTTCGCCCAAGCACAGATACGCAGTATTTT. The gene calls are TRBV20-1 and TRBJ2-3, with D uncertain. Per the germline V gene, CDR1 is DFQATT and CDR2 is SNEGSKA (reference sequence). Deletions cut 1 base from V and 0 bases from J, with 14 bases between. The CDR3 length is 16 residues.

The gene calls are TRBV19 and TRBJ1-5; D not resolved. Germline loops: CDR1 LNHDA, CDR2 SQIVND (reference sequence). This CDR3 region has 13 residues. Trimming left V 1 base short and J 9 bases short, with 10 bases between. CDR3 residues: CASSIALKRPQHF. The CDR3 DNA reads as TGTGCCAGTAGTATAGCTTTGAAGAGGCCCCAGCATTTT.

The CDR3 region is CASSGDEQFF. The CDR3 nucleotides read TGTGCCAGCAGCGGGGATGAGCAGTTCTTC. The chain employs TRBV9 and TRBJ2-1; D is ambiguous. Germline assignment: CDR1 SGDLS and CDR2 YYNGEE. V was pared by 3 bases and J by 8 bases, with 3 bases between. The CDR3 is 10 residues long.

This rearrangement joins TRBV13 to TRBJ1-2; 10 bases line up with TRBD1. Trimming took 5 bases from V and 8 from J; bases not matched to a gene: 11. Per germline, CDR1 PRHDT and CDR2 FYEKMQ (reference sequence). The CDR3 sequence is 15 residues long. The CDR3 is CASSADRGQRRGYTF. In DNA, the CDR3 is TGTGCCAGCAGCGCTGACAGGGGGCAGCGTCGAGGCTACACCTTC. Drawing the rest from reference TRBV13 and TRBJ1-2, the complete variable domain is AAGVIQSPRHLIKEKRETATLKCYPIPRHDTVYWYQQGPGQDPQFLISFYEKMQSDKGSIPDRFSAQQFSDYHSELNMSSLELGDSALYFCASSADRGQRRGYTFGSGTRLTVV.

In DNA form, the CDR3 reads TGTGCCAGCAGCCCGAGAAGGGAGAACACTGAAGCTTTCTTT. Translation: CASSPRRENTEAFF. The chain employs TRBV9 and TRBJ1-1; D is unresolved. Germline CDR1 SGDLS, CDR2 YYNGEE. CDR3 length: 14 residues. With 4 bases removed from V and 1 base from J, the gap between germline ends came to 11 bases. Looking up the rest from reference TRBV9 and TRBJ1-1 gives the full variable domain: DSGVTQTPKHLITATGQRVTLRCSPRSGDLSVYWYQQSLDQGLQFLIQYYNGEERAKGNILERFSAQQFPDLHSELNLSSLELGDSALYFCASSPRRENTEAFFGQGTRLTVV.

CDR3 in amino acids: CSATSGTGINEQFF. CDR3 coding DNA: TGCAGTGCCACTTCCGGGACTGGGATTAATGAGCAGTTCTTC. The J gene is TRBJ2-1, the V gene TRBV20-1, with D possibly being TRBD2 (6 bases). Trimming removed 6 bases at V and 7 bases at J, with 19 bases between. This CDR3 comprises 14 residues. CDR1 and CDR2 (germline): DFQATT, SNEGSKA (reference sequence).

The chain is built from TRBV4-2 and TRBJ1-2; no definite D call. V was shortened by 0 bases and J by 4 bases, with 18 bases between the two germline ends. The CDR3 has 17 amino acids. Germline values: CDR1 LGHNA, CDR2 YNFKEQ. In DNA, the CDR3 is TGTGCCAGCAGCCAAGATCAAGGTCGGGAGTCCCGCTATGGCTACACCTTC. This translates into CASSQDQGRESRYGYTF.

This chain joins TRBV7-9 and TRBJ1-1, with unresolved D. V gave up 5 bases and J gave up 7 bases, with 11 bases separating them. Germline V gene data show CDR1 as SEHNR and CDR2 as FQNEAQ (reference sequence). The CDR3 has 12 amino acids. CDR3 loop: CASSPAGDEAFF. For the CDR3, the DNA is TGTGCCAGCAGCCCTGCAGGTGATGAAGCTTTCTTT.

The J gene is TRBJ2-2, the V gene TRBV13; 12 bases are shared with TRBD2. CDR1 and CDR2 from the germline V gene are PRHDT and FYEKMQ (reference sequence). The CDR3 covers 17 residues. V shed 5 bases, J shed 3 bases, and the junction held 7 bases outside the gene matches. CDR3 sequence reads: CASSEGLAGTYTGELFF. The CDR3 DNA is TGTGCCAGCAGCGAAGGACTAGCGGGAACTTACACCGGGGAGCTGTTTTTT.

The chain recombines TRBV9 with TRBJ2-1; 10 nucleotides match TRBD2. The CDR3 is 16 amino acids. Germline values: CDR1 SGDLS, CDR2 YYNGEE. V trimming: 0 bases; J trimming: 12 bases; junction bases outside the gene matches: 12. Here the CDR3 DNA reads TGTGCCAGCAGCGTAGGAGGTTGGGCTAGCGGGAGTCCGCAGTTCTTC. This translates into CASSVGGWASGSPQFF.

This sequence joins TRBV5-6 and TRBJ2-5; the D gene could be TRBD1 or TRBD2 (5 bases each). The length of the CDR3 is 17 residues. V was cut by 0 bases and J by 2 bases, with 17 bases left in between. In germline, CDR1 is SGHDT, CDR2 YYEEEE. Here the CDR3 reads CASSLALGPTTQETQYF. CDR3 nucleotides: TGTGCCAGCAGCTTGGCGTTGGGACCGACTACTCAAGAGACCCAGTACTTC.

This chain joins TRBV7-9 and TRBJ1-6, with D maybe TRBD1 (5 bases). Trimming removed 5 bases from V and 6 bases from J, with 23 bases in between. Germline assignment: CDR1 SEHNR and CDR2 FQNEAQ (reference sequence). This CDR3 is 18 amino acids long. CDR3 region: CASSRGDSLIFSNSPLHF. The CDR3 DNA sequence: TGTGCCAGCAGCCGTGGTGACAGCCTCATATTCTCTAATTCACCCCTCCACTTT.

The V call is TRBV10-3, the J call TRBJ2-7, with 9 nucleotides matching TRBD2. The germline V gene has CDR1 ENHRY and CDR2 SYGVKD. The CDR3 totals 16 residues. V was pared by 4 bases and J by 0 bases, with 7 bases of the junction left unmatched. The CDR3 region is CAISVVVAGASYEQYF. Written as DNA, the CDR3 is TGTGCCATCAGTGTCGTAGTAGCGGGGGCCTCCTACGAGCAGTACTTC.

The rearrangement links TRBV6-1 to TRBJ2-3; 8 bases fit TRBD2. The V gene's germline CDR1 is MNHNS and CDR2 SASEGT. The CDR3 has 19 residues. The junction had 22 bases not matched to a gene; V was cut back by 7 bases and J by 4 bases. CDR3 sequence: CASTTLAPLSGVGADTQYF. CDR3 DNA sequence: TGTGCCAGCACCACCCTGGCCCCCCTTAGCGGGGTGGGTGCAGATACGCAGTATTTT.

CDR3 region: CASRTEAKNIQYF. The CDR3 bases are TGTGCCAGCCGCACAGAAGCCAAAAACATTCAGTACTTC. V gene TRBV5-5 combines with J gene TRBJ2-4; D not resolved. The V gene's germline CDR1 is SGHKS and CDR2 YYEKEE (reference sequence). V lost 7 bases, J lost 0 bases, and 8 bases lay in between. The CDR3 spans 13 residues. Supplemented by reference TRBV5-5 and TRBJ2-4, the full variable domain reads DAGVTQSPTHLIKTRGQQVTLRCSPISGHKSVSWYQQVLGQGPQFIFQYYEKEERGRGNFPDRFSARQFPNYSSELNVNALLLGDSALYLCASRTEAKNIQYFGAGTRLSVL.

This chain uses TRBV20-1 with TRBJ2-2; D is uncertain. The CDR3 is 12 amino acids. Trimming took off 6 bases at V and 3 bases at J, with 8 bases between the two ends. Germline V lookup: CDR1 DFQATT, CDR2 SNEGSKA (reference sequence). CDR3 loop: CSARRDTGELFF. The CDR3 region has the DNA TGCAGTGCGCGAAGGGACACCGGGGAGCTGTTTTTT.

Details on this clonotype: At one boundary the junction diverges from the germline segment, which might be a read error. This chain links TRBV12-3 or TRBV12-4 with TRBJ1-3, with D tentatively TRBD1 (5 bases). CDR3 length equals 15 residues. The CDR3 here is CASRLGTHSGNTIYF. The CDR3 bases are TGTGCCAGCAGGTTAGGGACGCACTCTGGAAACACCATATATTTT.

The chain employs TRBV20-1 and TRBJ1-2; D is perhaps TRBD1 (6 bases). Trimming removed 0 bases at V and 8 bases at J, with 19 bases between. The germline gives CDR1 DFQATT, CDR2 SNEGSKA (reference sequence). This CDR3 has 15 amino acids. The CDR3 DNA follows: TGCAGTGCTAGAGATCCGAAGGGGGAGGTTGGGGGCTACACCTTC. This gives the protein CSARDPKGEVGGYTF.

The CDR3 sequence: CASSLGTGTIYEQYF. CDR3 DNA sequence: TGTGCCAGCAGCTTGGGGACAGGTACCATCTACGAGCAGTACTTC. The chain is built from TRBV13 and TRBJ2-7, with 8 bases matching TRBD1. The length of the CDR3 is 15 residues. With 3 bases clipped from V and 3 bases from J, the junction kept 7 bases outside the gene matches. CDR1 is PRHDT, CDR2 FYEKMQ, per germline (reference sequence).

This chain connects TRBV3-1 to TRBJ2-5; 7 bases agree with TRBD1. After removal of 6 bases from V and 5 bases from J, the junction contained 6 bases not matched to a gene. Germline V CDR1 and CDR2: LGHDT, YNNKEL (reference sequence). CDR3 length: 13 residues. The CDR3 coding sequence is TGTGCCAGCAGACGGGACAGTTGGGAGACCCAGTACTTC. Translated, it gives CASRRDSWETQYF.

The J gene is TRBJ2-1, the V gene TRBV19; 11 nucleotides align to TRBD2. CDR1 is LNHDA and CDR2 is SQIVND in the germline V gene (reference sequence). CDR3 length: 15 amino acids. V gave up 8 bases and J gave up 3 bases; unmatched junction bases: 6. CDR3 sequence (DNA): TGTGCCAGTGCCGAGGGGACTAGCGGCTACAATGAGCAGTTCTTC. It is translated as CASAEGTSGYNEQFF.

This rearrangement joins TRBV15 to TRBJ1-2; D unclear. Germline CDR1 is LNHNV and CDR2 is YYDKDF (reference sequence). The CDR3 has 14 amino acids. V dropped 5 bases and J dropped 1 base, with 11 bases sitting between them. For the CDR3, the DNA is TGTGCCACCAGCCCGGGGTTGAGTAACTATGGCTACACCTTC. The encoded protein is CATSPGLSNYGYTF.